This TCR beta chain was profiled in a study of cytomegalovirus exposure and HLA in healthy donors (dated by TCRdb to about 2017). Describing the broader study: An earlier analysis of about 560 of the donors reported under 300 Gb of sequence data and 117 million unique TCR beta sequences obtained from about 180 million T cells. Approximately 330 gigabases of sequencing data and 70 million to 95 million unique TCR sequences made up an early release that covered approximately 650 HLA-typed donors. Of the 350 to 450 genotyped donors, approximately 83% fell in the genetic ancestry cluster associated with self-reported Caucasian donors. The study aimed to test whether signatures of past pathogen exposure could be identified by cataloging public T cell receptors. The study profiled the T cell repertoires of about 640 subjects by immunosequencing and related them to cytomegalovirus serostatus. Besides the first cohort of about 730 subjects, a separate validation cohort made up of 120 different subjects was used. To predict cytomegalovirus infection status, the study combined high-throughput TCR immunosequencing, statistical association of individual TCRs with disease status, and machine learning. In a later analysis, previously published TCR beta repertoires from 670 or so donors were re-analyzed and high-resolution HLA genotyping was added so that TCR occurrence patterns could be studied. The later analysis used no new phenotypic data to find candidate immune exposures, relying instead on TCR beta sequences and their occurrence across donors. An earlier analysis of roughly 600 of the donors used high-throughput TCR beta sequencing to judge whether each TCR beta V gene segment behaved as functional or pseudogenic. Donor age, sex, ethnicity and CMV serostatus were collected together with the repertoire data. In a later genetic analysis, genome-wide SNP genotypes for about 60% of the 666 donors were used, and that subset was treated as a discovery cohort. All discovery cohort repertoires had been generated on a single sequencing platform. HLA typing included class I and class II loci at four-digit resolution. The number of donors typed differed by locus, with about 629-640 for A, B, C, DRB1 and DQB1, around 560 for DQA1, about 610 for DPA1, and around 430 for DPB1. Several DR-DQ haplotypes were handled as single units for association and clustering, since linkage in the cohort was strong. Among around 400 genotyped donors of the cohort, an average of around 240,000 unique TCR beta nucleotide sequences was sequenced per donor, of which roughly 17% were non-productive. Broad study findings and their caveats: Correlated functional status among segregating V segments might reflect linkage disequilibrium, but an unknown experimental factor could not be ruled out. The cohort was sequenced for TCR beta chains only, and without alpha or paired-chain data the features that could be detected were limited. The study gave a list of about 160 TCR beta chains associated with cytomegalovirus. While some public TCRs were present in many individuals, most TCR sequences turned up only very rarely across donors. In a later analysis, most CMV-associated TCR beta chains were found to appear HLA-restricted, with HLA associations seemingly driven largely by CMV exposure. Sequencing depth was assumed to be roughly uniform across donors in the presence/absence analyses, though that assumption may not hold. Broadly in line with IMGT annotations, most TCR beta V segments showed up in productive rearrangements about 87% or about 30% of the time in an earlier analysis of 587 of the donors. In a later analysis, several top co-occurrence clusters were reported to appear linked to parvovirus B19, influenza, CMV and Epstein-Barr virus. Some IMGT-functional V segments, including TRBV6-2 and TRBV6-3, could not be told apart with the 87-base-pair reads, so those segments were excluded. Compared with the approximately 700-donor mean, donors in an Asian-associated ancestry cluster had fewer N-insertions in productive TCRs, according to a later genetic analysis. Strong co-occurrence of HLA alleles, especially DR and DQ, made assigning TCR associations to individual alleles difficult. The sequencing pipeline was judged likely to have produced a cluster of highly shared sequence variants as a technical artifact. CMV serostatus was the only immune exposure information available for the cohort. A further reported finding was that TCR beta sequences accurately predicted the HLA-A and HLA-B alleles for most subjects in the first cohort. HLA typing was unavailable for some donors at each locus, so association tests used only the typed subset. The classifier was reported to diagnose cytomegalovirus status with high specificity and sensitivity in both the original and validation cohorts. Specific HLA alleles were associated with roughly 16,000 TCR beta sequences at a false discovery rate of 0.05 in a later analysis. According to a later analysis, TCR association rates differed among HLA loci, with DRB1 alleles showing the most associated TCRs and HLA-C alleles showing the fewest. In a later genetic analysis, a missense DCLRE1C variant was associated with V-gene and J-gene trimming of TCR beta chains, and the association was replicated in an independent cohort. In vitro tests confirmed that three of the cytomegalovirus-associated TCR beta chains recognize cytomegalovirus antigens. Fewer than 20 rarely observed V segments, including chromosome 9 orphons, were excluded from the earlier analysis of about 500 of the donors because counts were too low. In a later analysis, HLA-associated TCR beta chains showed more clonal expansion and lower generation probabilities than non-associated chains that were equally common. The authors suggested that the approach could potentially be extended to other disease states and immunological phenotypes.

The library was built by means of the immunoSEQ multiplex PCR assay. For the multiplex PCR, a mixture combining 60 forward primers for TCR Vbeta segments and 13 reverse primers for TCR Jbeta segments was used. Amplification of the CDR3 region of rearranged TCR beta genes was performed with a multiplex PCR assay on genomic DNA. The amplified TCR beta libraries were sequenced on the Illumina HiSeq System as 87-base-pair reads. From the authors' description of their analysis: Across the 700 or so repertoires, a later analysis counted roughly 77 million unique TCR beta chains, approximately 12 million of which were shared by at least two donors. Raw reads were error-corrected and collapsed into unique sequences with a nearest-neighbor algorithm that merged closely related sequences to remove PCR and sequencing errors. To assign V, D and J gene segments, CDR3 sequences were aligned to IMGT reference sequences. Each retained sequence needed at least a six-nucleotide match to both a V gene segment and a J gene segment. Rearrangements were classified as productive when the CDR3 lacked stop codons and remained in frame with V and J, and all other rearrangements were classified as non-productive. CDR3 was defined according to IMGT convention as the region running from the second conserved V-encoded cysteine to the conserved J-encoded phenylalanine. The earlier analysis of some 540 of the donors excluded any sequence lacking an unambiguous match to a single V gene segment. An earlier analysis of a few hundred of the donors called V segments functional above 56.7% productive rearrangements and segregating when the between-donor standard deviation exceeded 5%. A statistical classification framework was built to diagnose cytomegalovirus status from the catalog of TCR beta chain sequences. V and J gene assignment, in a later analysis, came from comparing TCR nucleotide sequences with IMGT/GENE-DB human TR gene sequences. In a later analysis, CDR3 sequences and most-parsimonious VDJ recombination scenarios were assigned using the TCRdist pipeline. In a later analysis, each TCR beta chain was defined by its CDR3 amino acid sequence together with its V-gene family, and reads lacking a unique V-gene family were excluded. In a later analysis, 500 to 650 highly shared, low-generation-probability nucleotide sequences were removed to address suspected cross-contamination and a sequencing artifact. In a later analysis, a clonal expansion index was calculated for each public chain from normalized within-repertoire ranks of inferred template counts. In a later analysis, generation probabilities were computed with a VDJ recombination model fitted to out-of-frame rearrangements, and the resulting probabilities were checked against IGoR. In a later analysis, TCR-TCR, TCR-HLA and TCR-CMV co-occurrence was scored with hypergeometric tests, and a repertoire-size bias correction was applied to TCR pairs. To estimate false discovery rates, a later analysis permuted the HLA or CMV assignments 20 times. In a later analysis, co-occurring TCRs were grouped using DBSCAN, and TCRdist sequence similarity was added for clustering within HLA-allele-positive subsets. Repertoires with fewer than 30,000 or more than 120,000 public chains, plus five repertoires with anomalous nucleotide sharing, were excluded from co-occurrence clustering. TCRdb stores this immuneACCESS table with in-frame sequences only. Part of the clones is absent; in the studies checked, under half of the shortfall reflects unresolved V genes, and no reason is known for the rest. V and J calls and clone size are as listed in that table; D and trimming were resolved from the DNA. The sample yields about 130,000 clones; roughly 76% were counted once. The biggest ten clones account for 13% of the sample.

To note about this clone: Its antigen is currently not known. One base away there is no much larger clone; base qualities are not given.

In total, 666 healthy bone marrow donors made up the cohort. Cohort members were all nominally healthy when sampled, although unrecorded immune exposures were likely present. The donor was CMV seropositive and was included in the group of 290 or so seropositive cohort members. Every donor gave a peripheral blood sample, and the peripheral blood mononuclear cells from that sample were used for TCR beta sequencing. Genomic DNA was extracted from the blood cell samples with the Qiagen DNeasy Blood Extraction Kit. The germline V gene (reference sequence) supplies CDR1 LNHDA and CDR2 SQIVND. Compared with germline, V lacks 3 bases and J lacks 1 base; bases without a gene match: 5. Taken from cysteine to phenylalanine, the CDR3 has 16 residues. This entry keeps only the CDR3 DNA: 48 bases, framed from base 1.

The rearrangement combines TRBV19 with TRBJ2-5; 10 middle bases align to TRBD2. The sequence derives from a woman between 55 and 75 years old in good health and CMV-seropositive. The sequenced sample was PBMCs. The CDR3 sequence is CASSMIAGGLQETQYF. The DNA is as follows: TGTGCCAGTAGTATGATAGCGGGGGGTCTCCAAGAGACCCAGTACTTC.